One sample yielded the 5 T cell receptor beta chains listed below, sequenced in a study of beta chain features in type 1 diabetes. Reverse transcription of all isolated RNA meant that expressed TCRB transcripts were sequenced. Clones were sequenced by immunoSEQ multiplex PCR, and TCRdb holds only the in-frame ones, with some missing. The data contain about 180,000 clones, about 13% of them singletons. Sequenced: central memory CD4+ T cells from blood. The source of these receptors is a woman between 18 and 30 years old in good health.

This clone came up a few times. The genes are TRBV7-3 and TRBJ2-7; a weak D match, TRBD2 (6 bases). The CDR3 totals 13 residues. The germline CDR1 and CDR2 sequences are SGHTA and FQGTGA. The V gene lost 4 bases and the J gene lost 5 bases, with 12 bases spanning the gap. The DNA of the CDR3 is TGTGCCAGCAGCTCACCAGCGGGCCACGAGCAGTACTTC. Translated, it gives CASSSPAGHEQYF.

This clone showed up just a few times. CDR3 in DNA: TGTGCCGGCAATAGCGACTTCAGGACCGATGAGCAGTTCTTC. Translation gives CAGNSDFRTDEQFF. This rearrangement joins TRBV30 to TRBJ2-1; a possible D gene is TRBD2 (5 bases). Germline CDR1 is GTSNPN and CDR2 is SVGIG (reference sequence). The CDR3 spans 14 residues. Trimming cost V 8 bases and J 8 bases, with 22 bases left between them.

The chain links TRBV5-4 to TRBJ2-7, with a tentative D call TRBD2 (6 bases). Germline V gene lookup returns CDR1 SGHNT and CDR2 YYREEE (reference sequence). Trimming removed 4 bases from V and 2 bases from J, with 19 bases in between. The CDR3 totals 16 residues. The CDR3 coding sequence is TGTGCCAGCAGCCGAAGTTCCGGGAGTGTGGCCTACGAGCAGTACTTC. Protein sequence: CASSRSSGSVAYEQYF.

The chain recombines TRBV30 with TRBJ1-5; 7 positions match TRBD1. The CDR3 extends over 13 amino acids. Germline loops: CDR1 GTSNPN, CDR2 SVGIG (reference sequence). V gave up 2 bases and J gave up 7 bases; unmatched junction bases: 5. CDR3 sequence (DNA): TGTGCCTGGAGTAACAGGGGAGGCCAGCCCCAGCATTTT. Translation: CAWSNRGGQPQHF. Variable domain in full (rest from reference TRBV30 and TRBJ1-5): SQTIHQWPATLVQPVGSPLSLECTVEGTSNPNLYWYRQAAGRGLQLLFYSVGIGQISSEVPQNLSASRPQDRQFILSSKKLLLSDSGFYLCAWSNRGGQPQHFGDGTRLSIL.

This clone was counted between two and nine times. The J gene is TRBJ2-5, the V gene TRBV29-1, with 10 bases matching TRBD2. V shed 5 bases, J shed 2 bases, and the junction held 5 bases outside the gene matches. Germline assignment: CDR1 SQVTM and CDR2 ANQGSEA. This CDR3 comprises 14 residues. This CDR3 reads CSVPLLAGQETQYF. The CDR3 coding sequence is TGCAGCGTTCCTCTACTAGCGGGGCAAGAGACCCAGTACTTC.